This T cell receptor (beta chain) was captured in a study of OX40 agonist ivuxolimab in advanced cancers. Overall study results and limits: CD8+ T cells showed, on average, more clonal expansion than CD4+ cells.

Generated by immunoSEQ multiplex PCR, the TCRdb table keeps only in-frame clones and is missing some. The table records some 94,000 clones, more than 95% of them present only once. A word on this clone: Its cognate antigen is unknown.

Germline V gene sequence: CDR1 LGHNA, CDR2 YSLEER. CDR3 size: 14 residues. V gave up 1 base and J gave up 0 bases, with 7 bases separating them. The sequence was collected from an adult with an advanced solid tumor such as melanoma, head and neck, liver or kidney cancer. Sequences were derived from CD4+ or CD8+ T cells sorted from blood, sampled in a trial of the OX40 agonist ivuxolimab. The genes are TRBV4-3 and TRBJ2-7; D unclear. CDR3 nucleotides: TGCGCCAGCAGCCAAGGACATTACTCCTACGAGCAGTACTTC. This sequence encodes CASSQGHYSYEQYF.